This T cell receptor (beta chain) was obtained from a study of identifying expanded T cells in peripheral blood (dated by TCRdb to between 2018 and 2021). Context from the whole study: Four technical replicates, made by sequencing separate aliquots from the same pool of genomic DNA, were compared pairwise.

During the collection period, no immune events, such as infections, were documented for the healthy donors. To calibrate time-dependent variance in a beta-binomial model of T-cell clone differential abundance, blood repertoires from healthy donors were used as a training cohort. The training cohort included 10 or so healthy donors, of whom 3 were female and 7 were male. The donors were between about 29 and 65 years old, with an average age of about 47 years. Whole blood was collected from each healthy donor at three time points spaced approximately 2 weeks apart and obtained from a commercial supplier. For immunosequencing, genomic DNA was extracted from whole blood that had not been sorted. A remark on this clone: The specificity of this receptor is unknown. The input lacks base qualities; no much larger clone sits a single base away.

The immunoSEQ Assay, which relies on bias-controlled multiplex PCR amplification of genomic DNA, was used to profile TCRbeta CDR3 regions. Per the authors' processing: The absolute abundance of each unique TCRbeta CDR3 region was quantified after sequences were collapsed and filtered. Differential abundance was tested with two models: a binomial (Fisher-equivalent) model and a beta-binomial model that adds time-dependent variance fitted from healthy donors. Any clone with fewer than 5 combined templates was excluded, and a clone was called differentially abundant if its Benjamini-Hochberg FDR was below 0.01. Beta-binomial variance was modeled as a function of total template count across the two samples using the form v = (b*log(k)+a)^2. TCRdb re-hosts the immuneACCESS table, in-frame sequences only. Its copies lack some clones; in the studies checked, an unresolved V gene accounts for under half of them, and the cause for the rest is not known. V and J calls and clone size are those listed in that table; D and trimming were worked out from the DNA. The sample table lists over 85,000 clones, approximately 84% of them with a count of one. Clones ranked in the top ten supply around 4.3% of the sample.

Sequences SGDLS (CDR1) and YYNGEE (CDR2) are obtained from the germline V gene. Trimming removed 4 bases from V and 4 bases from J, leaving 5 bases between the germline ends. From the cysteine through the phenylalanine, the CDR3 covers 11 amino acids. Of all the DNA, just the CDR3 is kept, 33 bases in frame from base 1. What the authors observed across the whole study: Across all healthy donors, variance in clone template counts between approximately two-week samples was found to increase significantly with total template count. Across all healthy-donor time intervals, the beta-binomial model significantly cut both the number of clones called differentially abundant and the false-positive rate. Between technical replicates the binomial model flagged roughly 1.2 differentially abundant clones, whereas over roughly two weeks the binomial model flagged about 15 and over roughly 4 weeks 19 to 20. It was expected by the authors that biological variance in healthy repertoires might increase further over much longer intervals, such as months to years.

The rearranged segments are TRBV9 and TRBJ2-5, with the D segment identity uncertain. This clonotype was sampled from a person between 18 and 75 years old in good health. The sample comprised blood. The sequenced DNA is TGTGCCAGCAGCACCGGAGAGACCCAGTACTTC. The encoded protein is CASSTGETQYF.